The table lists the clone carrying this TCR beta chain with a few counts. Profiling relied on immunoSEQ multiplex PCR, and the TCRdb table lists in-frame clones only, not all of them. This table holds 150,000 or so clones, 92% found once. These data come from a study of control samples from healthy donors and cancer patients. Germline CDR1 reads LNHDA; CDR2 reads SQIVND (reference sequence). Trimming took off 4 bases at V and 7 bases at J, with 10 bases between the two ends. The CDR3 is made up of 12 amino acids. This chain uses TRBV19 with TRBJ1-2; D gene uncertain. The sample consisted of blood. This TCR derives from a woman aged 25-40 years in good health. CDR3 nucleotide sequence: TGTGCCAGTAGTAGTCTCGGTTCTGGCTACACCTTC. It yields the protein CASSSLGSGYTF.